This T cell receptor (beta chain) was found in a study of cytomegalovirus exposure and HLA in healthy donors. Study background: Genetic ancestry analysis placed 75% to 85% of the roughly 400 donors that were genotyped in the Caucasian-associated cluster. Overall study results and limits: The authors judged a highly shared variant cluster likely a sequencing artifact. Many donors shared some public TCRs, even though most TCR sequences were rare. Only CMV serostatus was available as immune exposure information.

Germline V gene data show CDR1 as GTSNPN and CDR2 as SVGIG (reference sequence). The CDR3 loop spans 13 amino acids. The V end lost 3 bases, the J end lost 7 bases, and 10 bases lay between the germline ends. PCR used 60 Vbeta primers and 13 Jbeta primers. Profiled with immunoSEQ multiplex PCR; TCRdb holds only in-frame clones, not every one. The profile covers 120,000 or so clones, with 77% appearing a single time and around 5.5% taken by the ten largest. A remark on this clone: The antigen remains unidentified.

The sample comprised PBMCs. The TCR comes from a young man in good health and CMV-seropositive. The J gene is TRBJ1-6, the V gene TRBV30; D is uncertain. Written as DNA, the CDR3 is TGTGCCTGGAGCTCCCGGTGGAATTCACCCCTCCACTTT. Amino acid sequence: CAWSSRWNSPLHF.